Below, 21 T cell receptor beta chains from the same sample are listed, as sequenced in a study of read filtering for tumor transcriptome and immune sequencing. From 300 to 450 ng of RNA, a library with molecular barcoded alpha/delta and beta/gamma adaptors was made. TCRdb itself ran the reads through MiXCR, one entry per CDR3 protein. Found here are approximately 57,000 distinct CDR3 sequences, about 12% of them singletons; the top ten hold about a sixth. The specimen was a population of CD138-negative cells sorted from bone marrow. Source of these receptors: a donor aged 40 or over with multiple myeloma.

This clonotype was observed at least ten times. V and J are TRBV6-2 or TRBV6-3 and TRBJ2-7, with D possibly being TRBD1 (5 bases). V was pared by 0 bases and J by 2 bases, with 14 bases between. CDR3 length: 16 residues. Germline V CDR1 and CDR2: MNHEY, SVGEGT. CDR3 sequence reads: CASSYSWTQGAYEQYF. CDR3 coding DNA: TGTGCCAGCAGTTACTCATGGACCCAGGGCGCCTACGAGCAGTACTTC.

This clonotype has at least ten counts. The chain recombines TRBV19 with TRBJ2-5, with TRBD1 matching 7 bases. The CDR3 covers 14 residues. V shed 7 bases and J 5 bases; nucleotides not matched to a gene: 10. Germline assignment: CDR1 LNHDA and CDR2 SQIVND (reference sequence). The CDR3 loop reads CASTPGQRRETQYF. CDR3 DNA sequence: TGTGCCAGTACCCCGGGACAGAGGCGGGAGACCCAGTACTTC. The full variable domain, in which reference TRBV19 and TRBJ2-5 provide the parts outside the CDR3, is DGGITQSPKYLFRKEGQNVTLSCEQNLNHDAMYWYRQDPGQGLRLIYYSQIVNDFQKGDIAEGYSVSREKKESFPLTVTSAQKNPTAFYLCASTPGQRRETQYFGPGTRLLVL.

This clonotype was observed at least ten times. The genes are TRBV19 and TRBJ2-7, with D possibly TRBD1 on 5 matching bases. The germline CDR1 and CDR2 sequences are LNHDA and SQIVND (reference sequence). V dropped 3 bases and J dropped 1 base, with 13 bases sitting between them. The CDR3 consists of 15 residues. The CDR3 DNA follows: TGTGCCAGTAGTATTTTAGGGGCCCTATCCTACGAGCAGTACTTC. This translates into CASSILGALSYEQYF.

Concerning this clonotype: In this CDR3 the conserved last residue, phenylalanine or tryptophan, is missing, so a read error is likely. This sequence joins TRBV6-5 and TRBJ2-6; a possible D gene is TRBD1 (5 bases). In germline, CDR1 is MNHEY, CDR2 SVGAGI. The CDR3 totals 15 residues. CDR3 sequence reads: CASRSQETGANALTS. In nucleotides, the CDR3 is TGTGCCAGCAGAAGCCAGGAGACTGGGGCCAACGCCCTGACTTCC.

This chain joins TRBV6-6 and TRBJ1-1; D is ambiguous. Trimming removed 6 bases at V and 10 bases at J, with 12 bases between. The CDR3 loop spans 11 amino acids. Per the germline V gene, CDR1 is MNHNY and CDR2 is SVGAGI (reference sequence). CDR3 protein: CASRLLIGAFF. The CDR3 DNA sequence: TGTGCCAGCAGGCTACTAATTGGAGCTTTCTTT.

The table lists this clonotype with many counts. V is TRBV30 and J is TRBJ2-2; 9 nucleotides align to TRBD2. The CDR3 sequence is 17 residues long. Germline V gene data show CDR1 as GTSNPN and CDR2 as SVGIG (reference sequence). J lost 5 bases, V lost 0 bases, and 10 bases had no gene match. The CDR3 protein is CAWSVRGGGAETGELFF. DNA of the CDR3: TGTGCCTGGAGTGTACGGGGCGGGGGGGCTGAGACCGGGGAGCTGTTTTTT.

This clonotype was detected a few times. The V gene is TRBV19, the J gene TRBJ2-2, with no clear D. Per germline, CDR1 LNHDA and CDR2 SQIVND (reference sequence). V was cut by 0 bases and J by 2 bases, with 4 bases left in between. The CDR3 extends over 14 amino acids. In DNA, the CDR3 is TGTGCCAGTAGTATAGAAGTTAACACCGGGGAGCTGTTTTTT. Protein: CASSIEVNTGELFF.

This clonotype was picked up a small number of times. V is TRBV5-1 and J is TRBJ2-2; D not resolved. CDR1 is SGHRS and CDR2 is YFSETQ in the germline V gene. The CDR3 length is 12 residues. V gave up 5 bases and J gave up 4 bases, with 6 bases separating them. As DNA, the CDR3 is TGCGCCAGCAGGGACCCCACCGGGGAGCTGTTTTTT. Translating gives CASRDPTGELFF.

This clonotype was seen at least ten times. J is TRBJ2-1 and V is TRBV23-1, with 15 bases fitting TRBD2. TRBV23-1 carries the ORF label, with uncertain function. V shed 2 bases and J 12 bases; nucleotides not matched to a gene: 23. The CDR3 extends over 21 amino acids. CDR3 in amino acids: CASSQLPGTDYLGLAGGRQFF. The DNA for the CDR3 is TGCGCCAGCAGTCAACTCCCCGGGACGGACTATTTAGGACTAGCGGGGGGGCGGCAGTTCTTC.

This clonotype was seen ten or more times. This chain connects TRBV6-5 to TRBJ2-1, with 10 nucleotides matching TRBD2. V lost 0 bases to trimming and J lost 4 bases; unmatched junction nucleotides: 6. CDR3 size: 17 residues. The V gene's germline CDR1 is MNHEY and CDR2 SVGAGI. The CDR3 nucleotides read TGTGCCAGCAGTTACTCACCTCTAGCGGGGGTATACAATGAGCAGTTCTTC. It specifies CASSYSPLAGVYNEQFF.

This clonotype was seen at least ten times. In DNA form, the CDR3 reads TGTGCCAGCAGCTTAGAGGGTGAGCAGTTCTTC. Translation gives CASSLEGEQFF. The V and J genes are TRBV7-3 and TRBJ2-1, with a possible D match to TRBD2 (5 bases). CDR3 length: 11 amino acids. The V end was cut by 2 bases, the J end by 9 bases, with 5 bases between. Germline V CDR1 and CDR2: SGHTA, FQGTGA.

This clonotype was observed at least ten times. The chain joins TRBV5-1 to TRBJ1-1; TRBD1 agrees at 8 bases. The germline V gene has CDR1 SGHRS and CDR2 YFSETQ. V trimming: 4 bases; J trimming: 3 bases; junction bases outside the gene matches: 8. CDR3 length equals 15 residues. Here the CDR3 reads CASSPRTGSDTEAFF. CDR3 DNA sequence: TGCGCCAGCAGCCCACGGACAGGGTCGGACACTGAAGCTTTCTTT.

In this sample, this clonotype turned up once. A much larger clone differs by one base, so this may be a read error. The DNA of the CDR3 is TGCAGCGTTGAGGACGGTCGGAATCGTATGAACACTAAAGCTTTCTTT. Translated, it gives CSVEDGRNRMNTKAFF. This rearrangement joins TRBV29-1 to TRBJ1-1; D call uncertain. CDR3 length: 16 residues. Germline V CDR1 and CDR2: SQVTM, ANQGSEA.

In its sample, this clonotype was seen many times. This chain uses TRBV4-2 with TRBJ2-1, with 8 bases identical to TRBD2. Germline trimming cut 4 bases from V and 4 bases from J; bases unmatched to any gene: 9. CDR1 is LGHNA and CDR2 is YNFKEQ in the germline V gene. CDR3 length: 16 amino acids. The CDR3 loop is CASSPGAGGVYNEQFF. The CDR3 DNA follows: TGTGCCAGCAGCCCCGGCGCCGGGGGGGTATACAATGAGCAGTTCTTC.

The sample holds many counts of this clonotype. The genes are TRBV15 and TRBJ2-5; D assignment may be TRBD1 or TRBD2 (6 bases each). This CDR3 has 16 residues. V lost 1 base, J lost 2 bases, and 14 bases lay in between. CDR1 LNHNV and CDR2 YYDKDF come from the germline V gene (reference sequence). Here the CDR3 reads CATSRAGGSGQETQYF. In DNA, the CDR3 is TGTGCCACCAGCAGAGCCGGGGGCTCGGGACAAGAGACCCAGTACTTC.

In its sample, this clonotype was seen many times. The chain recombines TRBV7-9 with TRBJ2-2; D is uncertain. Trimming shortened V by 8 bases and J by 2 bases, and 12 bases separated the two germline ends. The CDR3 spans 14 residues. Germline V gene sequence: CDR1 SEHNR, CDR2 FQNEAQ (reference sequence). CDR3 DNA sequence: TGTGCCAGCCCGGGCCGATACAACACCGGGGAGCTGTTTTTT. This sequence encodes CASPGRYNTGELFF.

This clonotype was found a few times. J is TRBJ2-3 and V is TRBV20-1, with 11 nucleotides matching TRBD2. The germline gives CDR1 DFQATT, CDR2 SNEGSKA (reference sequence). V gave up 2 bases and J gave up 3 bases; unmatched junction bases: 1. The CDR3 spans 14 residues. As DNA, the CDR3 is TGCAGTGCTAGACGACTAGCGGGGACAGATACGCAGTATTTT. Encoded protein: CSARRLAGTDTQYF.

The table lists this clonotype with many counts. The chain couples TRBV6-1 to TRBJ2-4; D is possibly TRBD1 (6 bases). Trimming pared 7 bases from V and 6 bases from J, leaving 10 bases between. CDR3 length: 12 residues. In germline, CDR1 is MNHNS, CDR2 SASEGT. Here the CDR3 reads CASTPDRNIQYF. The CDR3 DNA sequence: TGTGCCAGCACTCCGGACAGAAACATTCAGTACTTC.

CDR3 residues: CASSQEQAPNQPQHF. In DNA form, the CDR3 reads TGCGCCAGCAGCCAAGAACAGGCGCCTAATCAGCCCCAGCATTTT. The V gene is TRBV4-1, the J gene TRBJ1-5, with D tentatively TRBD1 (5 bases). Germline V lookup: CDR1 MGHRA, CDR2 YSYEKL. This CDR3 is 15 amino acids long. V was clipped by 0 bases and J by 4 bases, with 10 bases between them.

This clonotype was recorded many times. The J gene is TRBJ2-1, the V gene TRBV11-1; D might be TRBD2 (6 bases). The V end lost 5 bases, the J end lost 12 bases, and 17 bases lay between the germline ends. The germline V gene encodes CDR1 SGHAT and CDR2 FQDESV (reference sequence). This CDR3 has 13 amino acids. CDR3 protein: CASSLQDYTGQFF. CDR3 coding DNA: TGTGCCAGCAGCCTCCAGGACTATACCGGGCAGTTCTTC.

This clonotype was counted a few times. Just one base apart from a much larger clone, this may be a read error. The chain has TRBV14 and TRBJ2-7, with TRBD1 identical over 9 bases. The CDR3 sequence is 16 residues long. Germline V gene sequence: CDR1 SGHDN, CDR2 FVKESK. The CDR3, as DNA: TGTGCCTGCAGCCATCTCGGACAGGGGAGTAAGTACGAGCAGTACTTC. Its protein product is CACSHLGQGSKYEQYF. The entire variable domain, with the rest obtained from reference TRBV14 and TRBJ2-7, is as follows: EAGVTQFPSHSVIEKGQTVTLRCDPISGHDNLYWYRRVMGKEIKFLLHFVKESKQDESGMPNNRFLAERTGGTYSTLKVQPAELEDSGVYFCACSHLGQGSKYEQYFGPGTRLTVT.